In this sample, the clone carrying this T cell receptor beta chain turned up many times. Its antigen is not known. Coverage ceases 3 residues before the CDR3 finishes, and the germline J gene fills in the end. The CDR3 contains 15 residues. The V end lost 1 base, the J end lost 0 bases, and 10 bases lay between the germline ends. Germline CDR1 and CDR2: SGHVS and FNYEAQ. Here immunoSEQ multiplex PCR was the method, and the copy in TCRdb shows in-frame clones only, minus some. In total the sample includes just over 20,000 clones, none of them seen once. Patients had low serum IgG, IgA and/or IgM and specific antibody deficiency. Caucasian heritage predominated among both patients and controls. Replacement immunoglobulin had been given to every CVID subject for at least one year. This specimen belongs to a study of T cell clonality in common variable immunodeficiency. General study points: Fewer deletions and N-nucleotide insertions were reportedly seen in common variable immunodeficiency TCR beta sequences. Shared TCRbeta clones were fewer between CVID subjects than controls.

The receptor was isolated from a human donor with common variable immunodeficiency. V and J are TRBV7-6 and TRBJ2-7; TRBD1 might be the D (6 bases). The sequencing input was peripheral blood mononuclear cells. CDR3 residues: CASSLGGRGSYEQYF. CDR3 DNA (partial): TGTGCCAGCAGCTTAGGGGGCAGGGGCTCCTACGAG.